These 24 T cell receptor beta chains share one sample of origin, sequenced in a study of blood T cell repertoires in COVID-19. Here immunoSEQ multiplex PCR was the method, and the copy in TCRdb shows in-frame clones only, minus some. The repertoire holds around 180,000 clones, with around 90% as singletons. Input material: peripheral blood. These receptors all come from a man in his 60s with acute or convalescent COVID-19.

V usage is TRBV5-4 and J usage is TRBJ1-1, with 7 bases fitting TRBD1. Germline V lookup: CDR1 SGHNT, CDR2 YYREEE (reference sequence). The CDR3 is made up of 15 amino acids. The J segment lost 3 bases and the V segment lost 7 bases, leaving 12 bases of the junction unmatched. DNA of the CDR3: TGTGCCAGCTTCCAAGGGGGCCCATTGGACACTGAAGCTTTCTTT. This translates into CASFQGGPLDTEAFF. Combining the CDR3 with reference TRBV5-4 and TRBJ1-1 gives the whole variable domain ETGVTQSPTHLIKTRGQQVTLRCSSQSGHNTVSWYQQALGQGPQFIFQYYREEENGRGNFPPRFSGLQFPNYSSELNVNALELDDSALYLCASFQGGPLDTEAFFGQGTRLTVV.

The V and J genes are TRBV11-2 and TRBJ1-2, with D possibly TRBD1 on 5 matching bases. Germline assignment: CDR1 SGHAT and CDR2 FQNNGV. The CDR3 is made up of 12 amino acids. V lost 6 bases and J lost 9, with 14 bases in between. The CDR3 nucleotides read TGTGCCAGCAGACACGTAGGGGTTAGCTACACCTTC. This encodes CASRHVGVSYTF.

This clone was found once. The chain links TRBV19 to TRBJ2-2; the match to TRBD1 covers 7 bases. The CDR3 covers 14 residues. Germline assignment: CDR1 LNHDA and CDR2 SQIVND (reference sequence). Trimming at V came to 5 bases and at J to 6 bases, leaving 6 bases not matched to a gene. The CDR3 spells CASSSDRDAGELFF. The DNA of the CDR3 is TGTGCCAGTAGTTCAGACAGGGATGCCGGGGAGCTGTTTTTT. Based on the CDR3 plus reference TRBV19 and TRBJ2-2, the full variable domain is DGGITQSPKYLFRKEGQNVTLSCEQNLNHDAMYWYRQDPGQGLRLIYYSQIVNDFQKGDIAEGYSVSREKKESFPLTVTSAQKNPTAFYLCASSSDRDAGELFFGEGSRLTVL.

The chain joins TRBV5-1 to TRBJ1-3, with 8 bases identical to TRBD1. Germline V gene sequence: CDR1 SGHRS, CDR2 YFSETQ. This CDR3 region has 16 residues. Trimming took 4 bases from V and 8 from J; bases not matched to a gene: 14. The CDR3 DNA is TGCGCCAGCAGCACCGACGGACAGGGTCGCATCTACACCATATATTTT. It yields the protein CASSTDGQGRIYTIYF. Full variable domain (remainder filled in from reference TRBV5-1 and TRBJ1-3): KAGVTQTPRYLIKTRGQQVTLSCSPISGHRSVSWYQQTPGQGLQFLFEYFSETQRNKGNFPGRFSGRQFSNSRSEMNVSTLELGDSALYLCASSTDGQGRIYTIYFGEGSWLTVV.

CDR3 sequence: CASSLSPGLAGVDEQFF. Written as DNA, the CDR3 is TGTGCCAGCAGCTTATCGCCGGGACTAGCGGGAGTCGATGAGCAGTTCTTC. This chain joins TRBV7-8 and TRBJ2-1; 14 bases are shared with TRBD2. CDR1 and CDR2 from the germline V gene are SGHVS and FQNEAQ. The CDR3 has 17 amino acids. The V gene end was trimmed by 2 bases and the J gene end by 8 bases; junction bases not matched to a gene: 8.

The CDR3 loop is CASSPLAGGPEEQYF. The CDR3 DNA follows: TGCGCCAGCAGCCCACTAGCGGGAGGGCCGGAAGAGCAGTACTTC. The V gene is TRBV5-1, the J gene TRBJ2-7; 13 bases are shared with TRBD2. Trimming removed 4 bases from V and 7 bases from J; junction bases left unmatched: 8. The CDR3 sequence is 15 residues long. CDR1 SGHRS and CDR2 YFSETQ come from the germline V gene.

The J gene is TRBJ2-2, the V gene TRBV7-2, with D perhaps matching TRBD1 (5 bases). The germline V and J ends were trimmed by 0 bases and 3 bases, with 8 bases remaining between them. The CDR3 has 15 amino acids. The germline V gene has CDR1 SGHTA and CDR2 FQGNSA. The CDR3 region is CASSLARQYTGELFF. The CDR3 coding sequence is TGTGCCAGCAGCTTAGCGAGACAGTACACCGGGGAGCTGTTTTTT.

This clone was detected only once. The chain joins TRBV2 to TRBJ1-3; D is unresolved. Deletions cut 5 bases from V and 0 bases from J, with 8 bases between. This CDR3 contains 14 residues. CDR1 SNHLY and CDR2 FYNNEI come from the germline V gene. CDR3 protein: CASSYMPSGNTIYF. CDR3 in DNA: TGTGCCAGCAGTTACATGCCCTCTGGAAACACCATATATTTT.

This sequence joins TRBV19 and TRBJ2-5; D perhaps matches TRBD2 (5 bases). V lost 5 bases and J 7 bases, leaving 14 bases between the germline ends. Germline loops: CDR1 LNHDA, CDR2 SQIVND (reference sequence). The CDR3 runs to 13 residues. The CDR3 sequence is CASSPDGVVTQYF. The CDR3 region has the DNA TGTGCCAGTAGTCCCGACGGGGTGGTGACCCAGTACTTC.

Points on this clone: The sample holds other DNA sequences that translate to the same CDR3. This chain connects TRBV3-1 (or the pseudogene TRBV3-2) to TRBJ2-5; 8 bases match TRBD2. CDR3 length: 14 amino acids. Germline V CDR1 and CDR2: LGHDT, YNNKEL (reference sequence). V trimming: 2 bases; J trimming: 1 base; junction bases outside the gene matches: 0. CDR3 in DNA: TGTGCCAGCAGCCAACGGGGGGGCCAAGAGACCCAGTACTTC. Protein product: CASSQRGGQETQYF.

The chain couples TRBV29-1 to TRBJ1-1; 8 bases fit TRBD1. Trimming cost V 6 bases and J 1 base; bases outside gene matches: 7. The germline gives CDR1 SQVTM, CDR2 ANQGSEA. The CDR3 sequence is 14 residues long. The CDR3 here is CSVTDRGWNTEAFF. Written as DNA, the CDR3 is TGCAGCGTGACAGACAGGGGATGGAACACTGAAGCTTTCTTT.

The chain couples TRBV7-9 to TRBJ1-1, with TRBD1 matching 8 bases. This CDR3 region has 15 residues. Germline V gene lookup returns CDR1 SEHNR and CDR2 FQNEAQ (reference sequence). V gave up 5 bases and J gave up 0 bases; unmatched junction bases: 5. The CDR3 here is CASSARTGLNTEAFF. In DNA form, the CDR3 reads TGTGCCAGCAGCGCCCGGACAGGGCTGAACACTGAAGCTTTCTTT.

This clone came up once. The chain has TRBV5-1 and TRBJ1-6; D is possibly TRBD1 (6 bases). CDR3 length: 14 residues. The V end lost 1 base, the J end lost 9 bases, and 11 bases lay between the germline ends. CDR1 and CDR2 (germline): SGHRS, YFSETQ. The CDR3 DNA sequence: TGCGCCAGCAGCTTGACAGGGTCCGGTTCACCCCTCCACTTT. It encodes CASSLTGSGSPLHF. The whole variable domain, filled in from reference TRBV5-1 and TRBJ1-6, reads KAGVTQTPRYLIKTRGQQVTLSCSPISGHRSVSWYQQTPGQGLQFLFEYFSETQRNKGNFPGRFSGRQFSNSRSEMNVSTLELGDSALYLCASSLTGSGSPLHFGNGTRLTVT.

V and J are TRBV4-1 and TRBJ1-3; no definite D call. V was cut by 4 bases and J by 4 bases, with 5 bases left in between. Germline V gene data show CDR1 as MGHRA and CDR2 as YSYEKL. The CDR3 is 12 residues long. CDR3 nucleotides: TGCGCCAGCAGCCCCCTCGGAAACACCATATATTTT. Translated: CASSPLGNTIYF.

V usage is TRBV11-3 and J usage is TRBJ2-3; no reliable D call. Germline-derived CDR1 and CDR2 are SGHNT and YENEEA. Trimming pared 5 bases from V and 0 bases from J, leaving 15 bases between. The CDR3 length is 16 residues. CDR3 DNA: TGTGCCAGCAGCCCCTTTAGCCAATCTAGCACAGATACGCAGTATTTT. Translated: CASSPFSQSSTDTQYF.

The chain has TRBV5-4 and TRBJ2-3, with D tentatively TRBD2 (6 bases). V lost 4 bases, J lost 4 bases, and 13 bases lay in between. Germline V lookup: CDR1 SGHNT, CDR2 YYREEE (reference sequence). The CDR3 contains 14 residues. In DNA, the CDR3 is TGTGCCAGCAGCCCTTCTCGGAGGGCAGATACGCAGTATTTT. It codes for CASSPSRRADTQYF.

The rearrangement uses TRBV15 and TRBJ1-2, with D possibly TRBD1 on 6 matching bases. This CDR3 is built from 17 residues. Germline V gene sequence: CDR1 LNHNV, CDR2 YYDKDF (reference sequence). The V and J ends lost 4 bases and 5 bases respectively, with 23 bases between them. In DNA, the CDR3 is TGTGCCACCAGCACCCTAACCGGGGGGGGGCGTAGGTATGGCTACACCTTC. Residues: CATSTLTGGGRRYGYTF.

The gene calls are TRBV19 and TRBJ2-7; a possible D gene is TRBD2 (6 bases). The germline V gene has CDR1 LNHDA and CDR2 SQIVND (reference sequence). V shed 5 bases and J shed 6 bases, with 26 bases lying between them. This CDR3 is built from 17 residues. The CDR3 protein is CASSPGPGDVGWAEQYF. DNA of the CDR3: TGTGCCAGTAGTCCGGGACCGGGGGATGTCGGCTGGGCCGAGCAGTACTTC. Variable domain in full (rest from reference TRBV19 and TRBJ2-7): DGGITQSPKYLFRKEGQNVTLSCEQNLNHDAMYWYRQDPGQGLRLIYYSQIVNDFQKGDIAEGYSVSREKKESFPLTVTSAQKNPTAFYLCASSPGPGDVGWAEQYFGPGTRLTVT.

The chain is built from TRBV4-1 and TRBJ2-7, with TRBD1 matching over 10 bases. The V segment lost 8 bases and the J segment 3 bases; nucleotides outside the gene matches: 10. CDR3 size: 15 residues. From germline, CDR1 is MGHRA and CDR2 YSYEKL. CDR3: CASANRQGANYEQYF. CDR3 DNA: TGCGCCAGCGCAAACAGACAGGGGGCGAACTACGAGCAGTACTTC.

The chain has TRBV21-1 and TRBJ2-7; the DNA was not used to check the table's D call, TRBD2. TRBV21-1 is tagged as a pseudogene. The CDR3 consists of 13 residues. CDR3: CASSKTRAYEQYV. CDR3 nucleotide sequence: TGTGCCAGCAGCAAGACTCGAGCCTACGAGCAGTACGTC.

V is TRBV27 and J is TRBJ1-1; no firm D call. The CDR3 covers 12 residues. CDR1 and CDR2 (germline): MNHEY, SMNVEV (reference sequence). Trimming removed 0 bases at V and 8 bases at J, with 7 bases between. CDR3 loop: CASSLSGREAFF. The DNA of the CDR3 is TGTGCCAGCAGTTTATCGGGCAGGGAAGCTTTCTTT.

This chain connects TRBV19 to TRBJ2-5, with 10 bases identical to TRBD2. The CDR3 runs 15 residues. CDR1 LNHDA and CDR2 SQIVND come from the germline V gene (reference sequence). After removal of 4 bases from V and 2 bases from J, the junction contained 4 bases not matched to a gene. The CDR3 spells CASSSSGGRQETQYF. The DNA of the CDR3 is TGTGCCAGTAGTAGTAGCGGGGGGAGGCAAGAGACCCAGTACTTC.

V usage is TRBV5-4 and J usage is TRBJ1-6; possible D gene TRBD1, 5 bases. V was clipped by 0 bases and J by 9 bases, with 13 bases between them. CDR1 SGHNT and CDR2 YYREEE come from the germline V gene (reference sequence). The CDR3 sequence is 15 residues long. The CDR3 region has the DNA TGTGCCAGCAGCTTGGCAGCAGGGCCGGGTTCACCCCTCCACTTT. It translates to CASSLAAGPGSPLHF.

V gene TRBV11-3 combines with J gene TRBJ2-2; no definite D call. Germline V gives CDR1 SGHNT, CDR2 YENEEA. V shed 1 base and J shed 7 bases, with 7 bases lying between them. The length of the CDR3 is 13 residues. The CDR3 nucleotides read TGTGCCAGCAGCTTAGGACGACACGGGGAGCTGTTTTTT. Its translation is CASSLGRHGELFF.